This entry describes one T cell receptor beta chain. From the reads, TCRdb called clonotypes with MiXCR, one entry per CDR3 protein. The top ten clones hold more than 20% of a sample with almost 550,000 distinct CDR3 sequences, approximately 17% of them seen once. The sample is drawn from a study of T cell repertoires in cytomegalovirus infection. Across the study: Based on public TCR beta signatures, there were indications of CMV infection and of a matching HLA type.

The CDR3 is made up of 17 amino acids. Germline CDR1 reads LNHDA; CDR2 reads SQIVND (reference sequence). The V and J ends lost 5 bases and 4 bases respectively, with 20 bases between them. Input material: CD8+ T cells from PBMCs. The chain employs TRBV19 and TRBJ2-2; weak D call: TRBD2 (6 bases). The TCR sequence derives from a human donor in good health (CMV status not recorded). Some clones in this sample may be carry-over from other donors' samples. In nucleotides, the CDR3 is TGTGCCAGTAGTTCAAGTTTGCGGACTAACATCACCGGGGAGCTGTTTTTT. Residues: CASSSSLRTNITGELFF.